This T cell receptor beta chain was sequenced during a study of T cell responses to AZD1222 COVID-19 vaccine. For the study at large: Whether given at about 4 or about 12 weeks, second doses were pooled. Findings of the study overall: Two AZD1222 doses significantly raised spike-specific TCR breadth and depth over controls. Sampling that yielded the repertoires occurred only after the peak T cell response. Females made up more of the donors, who were largely white British, and clonal diversity may have come out too low.

There are a few counts of this clone. What it recognizes is unknown. Trimming took off 5 bases at V and 2 bases at J, with 15 bases between the two ends. Germline V gene data show CDR1 as MDHEN and CDR2 as SYDVKM. There are 15 residues in the CDR3. Measured with immunoSEQ multiplex PCR; TCRdb has only the in-frame clones, and not every one. Of under 200,000 clones in the sample, more than 70% were seen once. This receptor was obtained from an adult in good health. The sequences come from peripheral blood, collected on day 0 of AZD1222 vaccination. The gene calls are TRBV28 and TRBJ1-1; a weak D match, TRBD1 (5 bases). The CDR3 region has the DNA TGTGCCAGCAGTATACTCAGGGCCTCAAACACTGAAGCTTTCTTT. Its translation is CASSILRASNTEAFF.